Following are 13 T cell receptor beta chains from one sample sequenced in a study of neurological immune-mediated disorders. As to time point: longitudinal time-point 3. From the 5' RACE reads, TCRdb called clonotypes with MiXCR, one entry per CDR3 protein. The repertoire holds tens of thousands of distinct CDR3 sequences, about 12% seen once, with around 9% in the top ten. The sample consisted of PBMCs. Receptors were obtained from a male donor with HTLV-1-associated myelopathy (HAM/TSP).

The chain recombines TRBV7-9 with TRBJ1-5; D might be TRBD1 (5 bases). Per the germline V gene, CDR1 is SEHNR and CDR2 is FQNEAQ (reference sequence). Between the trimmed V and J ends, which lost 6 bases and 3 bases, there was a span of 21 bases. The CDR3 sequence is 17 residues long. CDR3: CASSRDLEAGLNQPQHF. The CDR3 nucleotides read TGTGCCAGCAGTCGGGACCTGGAAGCGGGACTCAATCAGCCCCAGCATTTT.

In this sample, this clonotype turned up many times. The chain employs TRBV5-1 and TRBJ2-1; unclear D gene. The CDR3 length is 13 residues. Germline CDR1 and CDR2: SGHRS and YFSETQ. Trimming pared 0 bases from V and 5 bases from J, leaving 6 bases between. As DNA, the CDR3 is TGCGCCAGCAGCTTGGATAGCAACAATGAGCAGTTCTTC. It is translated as CASSLDSNNEQFF.

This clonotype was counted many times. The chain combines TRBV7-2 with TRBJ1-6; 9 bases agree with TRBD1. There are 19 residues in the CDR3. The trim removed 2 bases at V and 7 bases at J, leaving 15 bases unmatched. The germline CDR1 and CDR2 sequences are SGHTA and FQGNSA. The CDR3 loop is CASSLRGTGTLIWNSPLHF. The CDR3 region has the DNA TGTGCCAGCAGCTTAAGAGGGACAGGGACCCTCATATGGAATTCACCCCTCCACTTT.

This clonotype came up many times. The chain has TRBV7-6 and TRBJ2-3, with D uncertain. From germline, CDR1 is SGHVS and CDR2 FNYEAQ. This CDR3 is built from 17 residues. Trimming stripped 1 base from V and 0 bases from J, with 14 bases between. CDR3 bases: TGTGCCAGCAGCTTAGAGGGTAGCCTATCTAGCACAGATACGCAGTATTTT. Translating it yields CASSLEGSLSSTDTQYF.

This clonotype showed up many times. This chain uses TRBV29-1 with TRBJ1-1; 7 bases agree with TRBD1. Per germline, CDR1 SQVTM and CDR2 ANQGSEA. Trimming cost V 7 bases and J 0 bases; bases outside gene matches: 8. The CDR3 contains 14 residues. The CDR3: CSGVATGLNTEAFF. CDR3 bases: TGCAGCGGGGTGGCGACAGGGCTGAACACTGAAGCTTTCTTT.

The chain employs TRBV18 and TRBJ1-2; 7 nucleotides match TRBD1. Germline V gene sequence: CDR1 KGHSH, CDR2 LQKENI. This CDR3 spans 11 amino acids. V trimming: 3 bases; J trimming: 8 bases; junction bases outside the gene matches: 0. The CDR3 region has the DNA TGTGCCAGCTCACCGGGACAGGGCTACACCTTC. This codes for CASSPGQGYTF.

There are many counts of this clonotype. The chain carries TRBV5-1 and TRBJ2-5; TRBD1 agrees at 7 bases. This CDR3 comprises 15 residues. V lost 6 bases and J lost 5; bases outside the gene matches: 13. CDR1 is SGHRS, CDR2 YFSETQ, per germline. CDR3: CASTTAADRAETQYF. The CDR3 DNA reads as TGCGCCAGCACCACCGCCGCCGACAGGGCCGAGACCCAGTACTTC.

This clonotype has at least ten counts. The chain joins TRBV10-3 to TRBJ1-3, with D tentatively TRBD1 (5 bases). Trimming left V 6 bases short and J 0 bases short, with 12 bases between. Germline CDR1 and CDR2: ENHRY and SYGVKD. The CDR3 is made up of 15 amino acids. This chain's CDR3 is CAIRPDTSSGNTIYF. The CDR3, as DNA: TGTGCCATCAGGCCGGACACAAGCTCTGGAAACACCATATATTTT.

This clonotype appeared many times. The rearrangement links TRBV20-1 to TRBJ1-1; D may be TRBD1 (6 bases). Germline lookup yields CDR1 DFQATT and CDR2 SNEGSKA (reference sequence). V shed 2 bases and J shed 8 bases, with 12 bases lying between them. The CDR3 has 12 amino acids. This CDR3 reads CSARRGGHEAFF. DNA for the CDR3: TGCAGTGCTAGACGGGGGGGCCACGAAGCTTTCTTT.

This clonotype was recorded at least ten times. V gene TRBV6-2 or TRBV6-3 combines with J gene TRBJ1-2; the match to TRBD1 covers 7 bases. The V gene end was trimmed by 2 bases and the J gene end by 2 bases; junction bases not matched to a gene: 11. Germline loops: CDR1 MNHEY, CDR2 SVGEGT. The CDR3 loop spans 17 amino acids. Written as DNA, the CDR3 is TGTGCCAGCAGTTACCGGACAGGCGAACCTACCAACTATGGCTACACCTTC. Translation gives CASSYRTGEPTNYGYTF.

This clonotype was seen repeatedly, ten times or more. CDR3 residues: CASSPVVMSYEQYF. The CDR3 nucleotides read TGTGCCAGCAGCCCCGTCGTGATGTCCTACGAGCAGTACTTC. This chain links TRBV14 with TRBJ2-7; D gene ambiguous. Looked up from germline, CDR1 is SGHDN and CDR2 is FVKESK. CDR3 length: 14 amino acids. V was clipped by 4 bases and J by 1 base, with 11 bases between them.

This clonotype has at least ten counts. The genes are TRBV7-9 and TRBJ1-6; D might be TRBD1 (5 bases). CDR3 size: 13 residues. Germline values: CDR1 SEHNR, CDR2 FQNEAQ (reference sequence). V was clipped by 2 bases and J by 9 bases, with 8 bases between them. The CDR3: CASSLMGTSPLHF. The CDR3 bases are TGTGCCAGCAGCTTAATGGGGACTTCACCCCTCCACTTT.

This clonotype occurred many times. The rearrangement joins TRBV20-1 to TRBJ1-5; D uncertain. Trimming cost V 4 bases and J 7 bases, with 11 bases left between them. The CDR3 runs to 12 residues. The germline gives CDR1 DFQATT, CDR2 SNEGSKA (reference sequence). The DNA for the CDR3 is TGCAGTGCTAAGCCCGGCCCCCAGCCCCAGCATTTT. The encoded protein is CSAKPGPQPQHF.